This T cell receptor (beta chain) emerged from a study of identical twins. Study observations and caveats: Within monozygotic twins, out-of-frame TCR alpha sharing was underestimated by the models. Analyses of zero insertions could be partly confounded by invariant MAIT and iNKT cells.

The sample holds a few counts of this clonotype. Its target is not known. Through template switching, a universal primer site was introduced, and the cDNA contained unique molecular identifiers. A single record per CDR3 protein comes from TCRdb applying MiXCR to the 5' RACE reads. Of fewer than 650,000 distinct CDR3 sequences listed, less than 9% are singletons. This CDR3 contains 15 residues. The germline gives CDR1 SGHTA, CDR2 FQGTGA. Trimming took off 6 bases at V and 6 bases at J, with 18 bases between the two ends. Separately, the same data were catalogued under a study of yellow fever vaccine responses in identical twins.

The specimen sequenced was PBMCs. V usage is TRBV7-3 and J usage is TRBJ2-1, with TRBD2 as a possible D gene (6 bases). The TCR sequence derives from a woman aged 18-29 years in good health. The CDR3 reads CASRSTGSGSNEQFF. The CDR3 DNA is TGTGCCAGCAGGAGTACCGGGAGTGGCTCCAATGAGCAGTTCTTC.